The 8 T cell receptor beta chains listed next were all sequenced from one sample in a study of CD8+ T cells in alopecia areata (dated by TCRdb to the late 2010s). The receptor library was made with the immunoSEQ multiplex PCR assay. RNA was extracted from all samples and reverse transcribed into cDNA as template for TCR sequencing. Drawn from immuneACCESS, this table holds only the in-frame rearrangements with V and J called that TCRdb kept. Clones are partly lost; checked studies trace under half to an unresolved V gene and leave the rest unexplained. In this sample the table shows 250,000 to 350,000 clones, approximately 60% of which occur a single time. The top ten constitute around 0.84% of the sample. The treatment or condition label of this sample denotes: oral pan-JAK inhibitor, 5-10 mg twice daily. The specimen was CD4+ T cells sorted from blood, collected around week 54, from a patient treated with tofacitinib. The receptors here all came from a human donor with alopecia areata.

The V and J genes are TRBV6-5 and TRBJ2-5; TRBD1 aligns across 7 bases. V lost 0 bases and J lost 4; bases outside the gene matches: 8. CDR3 length: 16 residues. Germline loops: CDR1 MNHEY, CDR2 SVGAGI. The chain's CDR3 is CASSYSTGAGGETQYF. Written as DNA, the CDR3 is TGTGCCAGCAGTTACTCTACAGGGGCAGGAGGAGAGACCCAGTACTTC.

On this clone itself: This sample also contains other DNA sequences that code for the same CDR3. The chain carries TRBV4-3 and TRBJ2-3; D gene ambiguous. CDR1 is LGHNA and CDR2 is YSLEER in the germline V gene. The V end was cut by 0 bases, the J end by 1 base, with 5 bases between. The CDR3 is 14 amino acids. The CDR3 spells CASSQDRGTDTQYF. CDR3 coding DNA: TGCGCCAGCAGCCAAGACCGGGGCACAGATACGCAGTATTTT.

This clone was observed a few times. The V and J genes are TRBV7-9 and TRBJ2-3, with D perhaps matching TRBD2 (5 bases). In germline, CDR1 is SEHNR, CDR2 FQNEAQ (reference sequence). The V gene lost 8 bases and the J gene lost 1 base, with 16 bases spanning the gap. The CDR3 length is 15 residues. CDR3 coding DNA: TGTGCCAGCTGTTTTGGGATGGAGGGCACAGATACGCAGTATTTT. This sequence encodes CASCFGMEGTDTQYF. The entire variable domain, with the rest obtained from reference TRBV7-9 and TRBJ2-3, is as follows: DTGVSQNPRHKITKRGQNVTFRCDPISEHNRLYWYRQTLGQGPEFLTYFQNEAQLEKSRLLSDRFSAERPKGSFSTLEIQRTEQGDSAMYLCASCFGMEGTDTQYFGPGTRLTVL.

The chain employs TRBV10-3 and TRBJ2-3; the match to TRBD2 covers 8 bases. With 3 bases clipped from V and 1 base from J, the junction kept 9 bases outside the gene matches. This CDR3 is built from 17 residues. Germline V gene lookup returns CDR1 ENHRY and CDR2 SYGVKD. CDR3 in amino acids: CAISEVSGGGGTDTQYF. The CDR3 nucleotides read TGTGCCATCAGTGAAGTAAGCGGGGGTGGCGGCACAGATACGCAGTATTTT.

The chain combines TRBV5-4 with TRBJ2-3; TRBD1 matches 9 bases. The CDR3 covers 15 residues. The J segment lost 3 bases and the V segment lost 4 bases, leaving 6 bases of the junction unmatched. Germline CDR1 reads SGHNT; CDR2 reads YYREEE (reference sequence). The CDR3 protein is CASSQEGQGTDTQYF. The CDR3 bases are TGTGCCAGCAGCCAAGAGGGACAGGGTACAGATACGCAGTATTTT.

The CDR3 loop reads CASSLGGNTEAFF. The DNA for the CDR3 is TGTGCCAGCAGCTTAGGGGGGAACACTGAAGCTTTCTTT. The V and J genes are TRBV11-1 and TRBJ1-1; no clear D gene. CDR3 length equals 13 residues. Trimming shortened V by 1 base and J by 1 base, and 4 bases separated the two germline ends. The germline CDR1 and CDR2 sequences are SGHAT and FQDESV (reference sequence).

This chain joins TRBV5-1 and TRBJ2-6; 7 bases align to TRBD1. The CDR3 runs 14 residues. Trimming took 5 bases from V and 2 from J; bases not matched to a gene: 1. The germline gives CDR1 SGHRS, CDR2 YFSETQ. CDR3 in DNA: TGCGCCAGCAGAGGGACAGCTGGGGCCAACGTCCTGACTTTC. It specifies CASRGTAGANVLTF. Full variable domain (rest looked up from reference TRBV5-1 and TRBJ2-6): KAGVTQTPRYLIKTRGQQVTLSCSPISGHRSVSWYQQTPGQGLQFLFEYFSETQRNKGNFPGRFSGRQFSNSRSEMNVSTLELGDSALYLCASRGTAGANVLTFGAGSRLTVL.

In DNA, the CDR3 is TGTGCCAGCAGCTACAGGACTAGCAACACCGGGGAGCTGTTTTTT. Encoded protein: CASSYRTSNTGELFF. J is TRBJ2-2 and V is TRBV7-2; 8 bases are a match to TRBD2. Germline trimming cut 4 bases from V and 2 bases from J; bases unmatched to any gene: 3. The CDR3 is 15 amino acids. Germline V lookup: CDR1 SGHTA, CDR2 FQGNSA.